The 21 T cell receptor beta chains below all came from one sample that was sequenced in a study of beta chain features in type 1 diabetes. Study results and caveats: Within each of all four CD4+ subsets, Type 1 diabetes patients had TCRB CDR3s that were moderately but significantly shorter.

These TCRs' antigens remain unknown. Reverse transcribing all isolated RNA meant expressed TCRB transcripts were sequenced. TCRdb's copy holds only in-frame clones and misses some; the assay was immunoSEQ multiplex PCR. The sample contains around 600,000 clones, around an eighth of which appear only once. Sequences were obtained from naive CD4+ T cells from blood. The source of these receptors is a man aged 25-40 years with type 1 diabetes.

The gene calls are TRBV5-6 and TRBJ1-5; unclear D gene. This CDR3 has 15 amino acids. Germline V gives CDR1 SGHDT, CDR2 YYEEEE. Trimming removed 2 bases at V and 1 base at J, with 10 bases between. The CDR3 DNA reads TGTGCCAGCAGCTTCAGAGGGTCGAGCAATCAGCCCCAGCATTTT. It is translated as CASSFRGSSNQPQHF.

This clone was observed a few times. In DNA, the CDR3 is TGTGCCAGCAGTCGTCCCGGGACGAATGGAAACACCATATATTTT. Protein sequence: CASSRPGTNGNTIYF. V usage is TRBV25-1 and J usage is TRBJ1-3, with D perhaps TRBD1 (5 bases). CDR1 is MGHDK and CDR2 is SYGVNS in the germline V gene. V lost 5 bases and J lost 3, with 14 bases in between. The CDR3 contains 15 residues.

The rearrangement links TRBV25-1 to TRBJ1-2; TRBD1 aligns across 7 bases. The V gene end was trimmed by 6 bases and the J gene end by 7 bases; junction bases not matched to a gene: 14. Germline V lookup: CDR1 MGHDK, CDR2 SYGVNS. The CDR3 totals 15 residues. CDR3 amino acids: CASRSREGALSGYTF. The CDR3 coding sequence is TGTGCCAGCAGATCCCGGGAGGGGGCGTTATCTGGCTACACCTTC.

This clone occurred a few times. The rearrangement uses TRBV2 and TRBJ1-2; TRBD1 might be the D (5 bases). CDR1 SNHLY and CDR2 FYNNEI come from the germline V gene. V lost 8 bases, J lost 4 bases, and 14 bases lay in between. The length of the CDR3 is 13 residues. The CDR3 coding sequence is TGTGCCAGCCCCGGGGGGGGTAGCTATGGCTACACCTTC. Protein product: CASPGGGSYGYTF.

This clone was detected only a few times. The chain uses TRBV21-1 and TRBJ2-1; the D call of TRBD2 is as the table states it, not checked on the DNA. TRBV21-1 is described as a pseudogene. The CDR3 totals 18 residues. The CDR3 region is CASSKEGTSGDSYNEQFF. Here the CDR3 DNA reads TGTGCCAGCAGCAAAGAGGGGACTAGCGGGGATTCCTACAATGAGCAGTTCTTC.

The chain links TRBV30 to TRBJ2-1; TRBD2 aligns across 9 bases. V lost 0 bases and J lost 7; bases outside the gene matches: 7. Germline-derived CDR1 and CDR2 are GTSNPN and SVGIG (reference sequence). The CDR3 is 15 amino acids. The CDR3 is CAWSVLTSGQNEQFF. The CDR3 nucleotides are TGTGCCTGGAGTGTATTGACTAGCGGCCAGAATGAGCAGTTCTTC.

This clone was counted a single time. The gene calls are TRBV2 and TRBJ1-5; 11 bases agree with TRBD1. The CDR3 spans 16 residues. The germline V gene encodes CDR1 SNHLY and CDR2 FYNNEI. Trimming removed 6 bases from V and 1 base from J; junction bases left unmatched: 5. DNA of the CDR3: TGTGCCAGCAGACCCGGGACAGGGGGGAGCAATCAGCCCCAGCATTTT. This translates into CASRPGTGGSNQPQHF.

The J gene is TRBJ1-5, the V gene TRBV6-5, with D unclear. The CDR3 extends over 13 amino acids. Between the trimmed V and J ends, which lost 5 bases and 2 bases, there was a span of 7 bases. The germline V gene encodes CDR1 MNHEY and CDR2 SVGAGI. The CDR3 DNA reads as TGTGCCAGCAGTGAGGGTGGCAATCAGCCCCAGCATTTT. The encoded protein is CASSEGGNQPQHF.

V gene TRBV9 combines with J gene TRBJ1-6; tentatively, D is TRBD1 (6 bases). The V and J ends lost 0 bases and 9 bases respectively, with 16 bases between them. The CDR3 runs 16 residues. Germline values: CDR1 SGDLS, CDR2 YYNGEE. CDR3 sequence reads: CASSVAGGPGVSPLHF. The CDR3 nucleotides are TGTGCCAGCAGCGTAGCTGGGGGGCCTGGGGTTTCACCCCTCCACTTT. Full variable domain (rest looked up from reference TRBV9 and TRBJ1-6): DSGVTQTPKHLITATGQRVTLRCSPRSGDLSVYWYQQSLDQGLQFLIQYYNGEERAKGNILERFSAQQFPDLHSELNLSSLELGDSALYFCASSVAGGPGVSPLHFGNGTRLTVT.

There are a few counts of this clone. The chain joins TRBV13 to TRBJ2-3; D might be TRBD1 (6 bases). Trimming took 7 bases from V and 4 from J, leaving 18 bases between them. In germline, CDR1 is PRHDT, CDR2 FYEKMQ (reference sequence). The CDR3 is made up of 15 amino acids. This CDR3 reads CASTDTGSVSDTQYF. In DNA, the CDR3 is TGTGCCAGCACCGATACAGGGAGTGTCTCAGATACGCAGTATTTT.

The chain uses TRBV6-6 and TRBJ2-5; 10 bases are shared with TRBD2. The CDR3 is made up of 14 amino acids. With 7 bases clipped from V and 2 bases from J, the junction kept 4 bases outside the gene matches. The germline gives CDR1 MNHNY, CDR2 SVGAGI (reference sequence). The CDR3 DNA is TGTGCCAGCACAGGACTAGCGGTACAAGAGACCCAGTACTTC. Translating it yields CASTGLAVQETQYF.

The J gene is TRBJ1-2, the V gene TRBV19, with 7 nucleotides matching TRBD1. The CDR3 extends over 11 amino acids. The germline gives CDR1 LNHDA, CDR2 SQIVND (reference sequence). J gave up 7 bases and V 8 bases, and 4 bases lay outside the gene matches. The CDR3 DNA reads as TGTGCCAGTTCGACAGGGCGTGGCTACACCTTC. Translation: CASSTGRGYTF.

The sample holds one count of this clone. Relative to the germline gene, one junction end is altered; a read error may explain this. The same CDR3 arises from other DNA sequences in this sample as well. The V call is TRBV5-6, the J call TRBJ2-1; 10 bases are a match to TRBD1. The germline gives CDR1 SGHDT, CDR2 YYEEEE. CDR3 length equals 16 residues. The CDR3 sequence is CASSFFRTGGVNEQFF. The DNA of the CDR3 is TGTGCCAGCAGCTTTTTCAGGACAGGGGGAGTGAATGAGCAATTCTTC.

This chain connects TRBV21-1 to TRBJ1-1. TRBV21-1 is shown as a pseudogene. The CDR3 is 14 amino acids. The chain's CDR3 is CASSKIPGNTEAFF. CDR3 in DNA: TGTGCCAGCAGCAAGATACCGGGGAACACTGAAGCTTTCTTT.

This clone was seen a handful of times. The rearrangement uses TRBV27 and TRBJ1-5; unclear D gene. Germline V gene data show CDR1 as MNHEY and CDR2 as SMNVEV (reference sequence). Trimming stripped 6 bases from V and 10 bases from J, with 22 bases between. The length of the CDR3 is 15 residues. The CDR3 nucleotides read TGTGCCAGCAGCGCGGGCCCATCCCCTATGCGACCCCAGCATTTT. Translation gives CASSAGPSPMRPQHF.

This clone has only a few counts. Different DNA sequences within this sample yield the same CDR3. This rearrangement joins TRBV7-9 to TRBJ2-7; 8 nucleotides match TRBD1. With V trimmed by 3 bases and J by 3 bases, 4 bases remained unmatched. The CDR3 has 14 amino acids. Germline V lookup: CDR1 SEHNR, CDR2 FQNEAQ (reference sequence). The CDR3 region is CASSFGQGGYEQYF. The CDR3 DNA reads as TGTGCCAGCAGCTTCGGACAGGGCGGCTACGAGCAGTACTTC.

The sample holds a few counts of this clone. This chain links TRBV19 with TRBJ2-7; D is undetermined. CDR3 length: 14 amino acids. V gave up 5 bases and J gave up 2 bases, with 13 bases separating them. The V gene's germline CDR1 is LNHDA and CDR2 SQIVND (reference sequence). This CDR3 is CASSGKPNTYEQYF. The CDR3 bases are TGTGCCAGTAGTGGCAAGCCTAATACCTACGAGCAGTACTTC.

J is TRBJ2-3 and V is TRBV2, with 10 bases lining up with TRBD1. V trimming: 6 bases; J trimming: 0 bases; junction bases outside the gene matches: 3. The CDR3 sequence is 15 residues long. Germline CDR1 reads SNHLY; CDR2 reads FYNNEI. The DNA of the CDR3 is TGTGCCAGCAGAGGGACAGGGGCTAGCACAGATACGCAGTATTTT. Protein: CASRGTGASTDTQYF.

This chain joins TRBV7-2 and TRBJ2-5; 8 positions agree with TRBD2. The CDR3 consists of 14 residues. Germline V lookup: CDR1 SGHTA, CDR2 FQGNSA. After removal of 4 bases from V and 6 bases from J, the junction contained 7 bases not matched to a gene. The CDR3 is CASSSGGRMQTQYF. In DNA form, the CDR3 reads TGTGCCAGCAGCTCGGGGGGGCGTATGCAGACCCAGTACTTC. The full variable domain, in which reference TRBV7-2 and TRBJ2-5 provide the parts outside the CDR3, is GAGVSQSPSNKVTEKGKDVELRCDPISGHTALYWYRQSLGQGLEFLIYFQGNSAPDKSGLPSDRFSAERTGGSVSTLTIQRTQQEDSAVYLCASSSGGRMQTQYFGPGTRLLVL.

The CDR3 is CASSTGQGAPTDTQYF. CDR3 coding DNA: TGTGCCAGCAGCACCGGACAGGGTGCCCCCACAGATACGCAGTATTTT. This chain uses TRBV7-2 with TRBJ2-3; 8 nucleotides align to TRBD1. CDR3 length: 16 amino acids. Germline V lookup: CDR1 SGHTA, CDR2 FQGNSA. The V segment lost 5 bases and the J segment 2 bases; nucleotides outside the gene matches: 9.

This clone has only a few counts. CDR3 protein: CASSPRGGWGPQNEQFF. The CDR3 nucleotides are TGTGCCAGCAGCCCCAGGGGGGGTTGGGGGCCACAGAATGAGCAGTTCTTC. The chain combines TRBV9 with TRBJ2-1; D tentatively fits TRBD1 or TRBD2 (7 bases each). Per the germline V gene, CDR1 is SGDLS and CDR2 is YYNGEE. Between the trimmed V and J ends, which lost 4 bases and 7 bases, there was a span of 24 bases. The CDR3 sequence is 17 residues long.